The 5 T cell receptor beta chains listed next were all sequenced from one sample in a study of OX40 agonist ivuxolimab in advanced cancers. Here immunoSEQ multiplex PCR was the method, and the copy in TCRdb shows in-frame clones only, minus some. The sample lists under 70,000 clones, just over 85% occurring once. The sequences come from CD4+ or CD8+ T cells sorted from blood, collected in a trial of the OX40 agonist ivuxolimab. Source of these receptors: an adult with an advanced solid tumor such as melanoma, head and neck, liver or kidney cancer.

The J gene is TRBJ2-2, the V gene TRBV4-1, with 7 bases that match TRBD1. This CDR3 is 14 amino acids long. The ends lost 4 bases at V and 2 bases at J; junction bases unmatched: 1. Germline loops: CDR1 MGHRA, CDR2 YSYEKL. CDR3 coding DNA: TGCGCCAGCAGCCGGGACAGTAACACCGGGGAGCTGTTTTTT. Encoded protein: CASSRDSNTGELFF.

In its sample, this clone was seen once. V usage is TRBV11-2 and J usage is TRBJ2-3; possibly TRBD2 for D (5 bases). CDR1 and CDR2 from the germline V gene are SGHAT and FQNNGV. The V end was cut by 5 bases, the J end by 0 bases, with 9 bases between. CDR3 length: 14 residues. CDR3 sequence (DNA): TGTGCCAGCAGCCCGCTAGCTAGCACAGATACGCAGTATTTT. Translated, it gives CASSPLASTDTQYF.

The chain employs TRBV4-1 and TRBJ2-1; 10 bases map to TRBD2. V gave up 0 bases and J gave up 4 bases; unmatched junction bases: 15. The CDR3 sequence is 20 residues long. Germline CDR1 and CDR2: MGHRA and YSYEKL. CDR3 amino acids: CASSQDGGRLTSGIYNEQFF. In nucleotides, the CDR3 is TGCGCCAGCAGCCAAGATGGGGGAAGACTAACTAGCGGGATTTACAATGAGCAGTTCTTC.

The chain carries TRBV9 and TRBJ1-3; a possible D gene is TRBD1 (5 bases). Trimming took off 4 bases at V and 7 bases at J, with 12 bases between the two ends. This CDR3 has 13 residues. Germline CDR1 is SGDLS and CDR2 is YYNGEE. The CDR3 loop reads CASSPGGTNTIYF. The CDR3 region has the DNA TGTGCCAGCAGCCCCGGGGGGACCAACACCATATATTTT.

The chain uses TRBV19 and TRBJ2-7, with TRBD1 identical over 9 bases. V lost 5 bases and J lost 6; bases outside the gene matches: 11. The germline V gene has CDR1 LNHDA and CDR2 SQIVND (reference sequence). The CDR3 length is 15 residues. CDR3 amino acids: CASSGQGPALSEQYF. The CDR3 DNA sequence: TGTGCCAGTAGTGGACAGGGGCCGGCGCTGAGCGAGCAGTACTTC.